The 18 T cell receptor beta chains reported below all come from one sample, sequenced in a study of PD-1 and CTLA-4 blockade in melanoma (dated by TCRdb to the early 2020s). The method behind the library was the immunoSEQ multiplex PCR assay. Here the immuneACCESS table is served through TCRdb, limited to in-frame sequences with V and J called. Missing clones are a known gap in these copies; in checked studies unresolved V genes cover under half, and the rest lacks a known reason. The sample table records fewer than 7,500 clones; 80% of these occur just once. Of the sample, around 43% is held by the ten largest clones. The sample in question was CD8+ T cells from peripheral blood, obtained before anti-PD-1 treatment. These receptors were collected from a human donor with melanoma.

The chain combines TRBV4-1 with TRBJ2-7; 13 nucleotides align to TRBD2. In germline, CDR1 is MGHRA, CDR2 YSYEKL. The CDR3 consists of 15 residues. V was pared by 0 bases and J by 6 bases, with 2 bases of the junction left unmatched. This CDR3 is CASSQEGLAGFEQYF. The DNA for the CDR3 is TGCGCCAGCAGCCAAGAGGGACTAGCGGGATTCGAGCAGTACTTC.

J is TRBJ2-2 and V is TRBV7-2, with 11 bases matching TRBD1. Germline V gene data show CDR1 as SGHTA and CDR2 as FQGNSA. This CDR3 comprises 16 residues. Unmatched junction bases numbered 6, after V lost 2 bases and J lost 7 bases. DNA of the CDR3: TGTGCCAGCAGCTTAAGGACAGGGGGCGCCGTCGGGGAGCTGTTTTTT. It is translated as CASSLRTGGAVGELFF.

The DNA of the CDR3 is TGTGCCAGCAGCCTGGGAGGCCAGAGCGGCTACACCTTC. Residues: CASSLGGQSGYTF. This rearrangement joins TRBV7-8 to TRBJ1-2; D is uncertain. Between the trimmed V and J ends, which lost 5 bases and 8 bases, there was a span of 15 bases. Germline lookup yields CDR1 SGHVS and CDR2 FQNEAQ. The CDR3 is 13 residues long. Full variable domain (missing parts from reference TRBV7-8 and TRBJ1-2): GAGVSQSPRYKVAKRGQDVALRCDPISGHVSLFWYQQALGQGPEFLTYFQNEAQLDKSGLPSDRFFAERPEGSVSTLKIQRTQQEDSAVYLCASSLGGQSGYTFGSGTRLTVV.

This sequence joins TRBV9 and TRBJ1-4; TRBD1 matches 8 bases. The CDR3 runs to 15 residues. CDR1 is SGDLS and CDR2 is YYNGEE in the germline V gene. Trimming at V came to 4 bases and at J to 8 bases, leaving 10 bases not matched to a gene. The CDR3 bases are TGTGCCAGCAGCCCCCGGACAGGGCAAGACGAAAAACTGTTTTTT. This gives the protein CASSPRTGQDEKLFF.

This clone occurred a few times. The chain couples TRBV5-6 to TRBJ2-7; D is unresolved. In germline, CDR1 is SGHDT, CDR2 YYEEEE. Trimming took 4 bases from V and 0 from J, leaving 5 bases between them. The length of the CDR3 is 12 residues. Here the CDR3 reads CASSLSSYEQYF. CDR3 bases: TGTGCCAGCAGCCTTAGCTCCTACGAGCAGTACTTC.

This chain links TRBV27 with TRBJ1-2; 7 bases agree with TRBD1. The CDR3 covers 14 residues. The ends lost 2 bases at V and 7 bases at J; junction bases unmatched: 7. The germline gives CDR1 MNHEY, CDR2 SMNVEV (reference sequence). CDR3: CASSLIKGATGYTF. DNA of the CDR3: TGTGCCAGCAGTTTAATTAAGGGGGCAACTGGCTACACCTTC.

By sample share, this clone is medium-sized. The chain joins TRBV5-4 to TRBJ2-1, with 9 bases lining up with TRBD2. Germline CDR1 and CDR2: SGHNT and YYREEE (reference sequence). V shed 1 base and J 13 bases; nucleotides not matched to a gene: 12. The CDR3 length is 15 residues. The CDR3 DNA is TGTGCCAGCAGCTTGAAAGGACTAGCGTCCCCCGAACAGTTCTTC. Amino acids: CASSLKGLASPEQFF.

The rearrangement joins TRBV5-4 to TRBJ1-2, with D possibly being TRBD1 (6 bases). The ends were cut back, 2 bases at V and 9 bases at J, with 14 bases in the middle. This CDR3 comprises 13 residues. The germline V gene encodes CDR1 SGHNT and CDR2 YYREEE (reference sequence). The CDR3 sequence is CASSLYEGQRYTF. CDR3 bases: TGTGCCAGCAGCTTATACGAAGGACAGCGCTACACCTTC.

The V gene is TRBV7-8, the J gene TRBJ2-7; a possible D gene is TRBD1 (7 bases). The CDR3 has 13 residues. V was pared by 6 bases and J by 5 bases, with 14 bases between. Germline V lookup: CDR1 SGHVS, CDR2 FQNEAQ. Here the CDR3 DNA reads TGTGCCAGCAGTGGGGGGACAGCTAACGAGCAGTACTTC. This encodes CASSGGTANEQYF.

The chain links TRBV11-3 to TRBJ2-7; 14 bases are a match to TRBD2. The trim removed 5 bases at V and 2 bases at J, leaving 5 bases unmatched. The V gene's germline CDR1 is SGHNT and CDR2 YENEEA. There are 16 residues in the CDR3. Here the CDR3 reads CASSPGTSGRTYEQYF. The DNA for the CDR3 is TGTGCCAGCAGCCCAGGGACTAGCGGGAGAACCTACGAGCAGTACTTC.

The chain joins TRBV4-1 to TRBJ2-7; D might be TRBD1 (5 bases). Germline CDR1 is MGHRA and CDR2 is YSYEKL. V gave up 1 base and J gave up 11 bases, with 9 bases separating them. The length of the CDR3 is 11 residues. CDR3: CASSQGGLKYF. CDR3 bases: TGCGCCAGCAGCCAAGGGGGCCTGAAGTACTTC.

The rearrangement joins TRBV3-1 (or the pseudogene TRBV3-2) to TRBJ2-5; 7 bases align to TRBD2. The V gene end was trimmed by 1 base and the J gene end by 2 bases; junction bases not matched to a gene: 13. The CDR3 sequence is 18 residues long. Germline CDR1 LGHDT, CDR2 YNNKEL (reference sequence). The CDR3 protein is CASSQGSMRRGTQETQYF. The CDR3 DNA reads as TGTGCCAGCAGCCAAGGGAGTATGAGGCGGGGGACGCAAGAGACCCAGTACTTC.

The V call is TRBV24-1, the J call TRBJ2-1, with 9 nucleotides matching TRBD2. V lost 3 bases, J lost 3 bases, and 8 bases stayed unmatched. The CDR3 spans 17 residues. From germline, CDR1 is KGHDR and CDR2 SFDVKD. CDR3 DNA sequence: TGTGCCACCAGTGATCCCCTGACTAGCGGAGACTACAATGAGCAGTTCTTC. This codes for CATSDPLTSGDYNEQFF.

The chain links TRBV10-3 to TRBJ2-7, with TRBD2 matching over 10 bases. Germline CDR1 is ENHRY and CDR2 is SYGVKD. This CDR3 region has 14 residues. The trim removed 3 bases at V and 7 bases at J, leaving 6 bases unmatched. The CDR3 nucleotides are TGTGCCATCAGTGAATCTAGCGGGGGTTGGGAGCAGTACTTC. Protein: CAISESSGGWEQYF.

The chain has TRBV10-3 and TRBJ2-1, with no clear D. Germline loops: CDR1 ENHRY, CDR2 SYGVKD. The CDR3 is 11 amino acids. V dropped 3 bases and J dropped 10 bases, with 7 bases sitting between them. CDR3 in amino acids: CAISEGPEQFF. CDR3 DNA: TGTGCCATCAGTGAAGGGCCCGAGCAGTTCTTC.

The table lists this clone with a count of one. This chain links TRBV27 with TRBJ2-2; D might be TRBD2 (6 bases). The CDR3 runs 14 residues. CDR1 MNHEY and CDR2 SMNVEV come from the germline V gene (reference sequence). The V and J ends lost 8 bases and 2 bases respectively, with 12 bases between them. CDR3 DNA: TGTGCCAGCCGACCGGGGGTCAACACCGGGGAGCTGTTTTTT. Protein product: CASRPGVNTGELFF.

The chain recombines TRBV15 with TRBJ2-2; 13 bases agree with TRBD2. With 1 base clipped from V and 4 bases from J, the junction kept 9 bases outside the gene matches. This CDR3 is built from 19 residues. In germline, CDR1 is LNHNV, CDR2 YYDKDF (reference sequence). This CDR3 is CATSRVLAGGLSGTGELFF. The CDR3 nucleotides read TGTGCCACCAGCAGAGTACTAGCGGGGGGGCTTTCGGGCACCGGGGAGCTGTTTTTT.

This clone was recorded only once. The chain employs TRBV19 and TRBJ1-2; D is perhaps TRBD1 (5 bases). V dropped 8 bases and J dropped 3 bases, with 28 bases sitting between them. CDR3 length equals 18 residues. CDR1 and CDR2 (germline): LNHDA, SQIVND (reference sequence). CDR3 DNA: TGTGCCAGTGGACCCTCTCGGGGACGCCCATCTCTAGACTATGGCTACACCTTC. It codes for CASGPSRGRPSLDYGYTF.